The 27 T cell receptor beta chains below were found in one sample sequenced in a study of T cells after somatic rescue of genetic block. Here immunoSEQ multiplex PCR was the method, and the copy in TCRdb shows in-frame clones only, minus some. The sample consists of approximately 71,000 clones, 80% to 95% of them appearing once. The sample taken for sequencing was peripheral blood mononuclear cells (PBMCs). Every receptor here comes from a man between 35 and 55 years old.

The chain is built from TRBV14 and TRBJ2-3; D may be TRBD1 (5 bases). Germline assignment: CDR1 SGHDN and CDR2 FVKESK. Trimming pared 9 bases from V and 3 bases from J, leaving 10 bases between. CDR3 length equals 12 residues. The CDR3 is CASGRGTDTQYF. As DNA, the CDR3 is TGTGCCAGTGGTAGGGGTACAGATACGCAGTATTTT.

This clone came up a few times. The rearrangement joins TRBV5-1 to TRBJ1-2, with 9 bases aligning to TRBD1. This CDR3 is 15 amino acids long. The V and J ends lost 2 bases and 6 bases, in that order; junction bases with no gene match: 8. The V gene's germline CDR1 is SGHRS and CDR2 YFSETQ. The CDR3 sequence is CASSFGTGKSDGYTF. Here the CDR3 DNA reads TGCGCCAGCAGCTTTGGGACAGGGAAGTCGGATGGCTACACCTTC.

The gene calls are TRBV28 and TRBJ1-1; 9 positions match TRBD1. V shed 5 bases, J shed 6 bases, and the junction held 10 bases outside the gene matches. The CDR3 is 15 amino acids. Germline V gene data show CDR1 as MDHEN and CDR2 as SYDVKM. The DNA of the CDR3 is TGTGCCAGCAGTCCAAACAGGGGGCGCCGGGCTGAAGCTTTCTTT. This encodes CASSPNRGRRAEAFF.

The chain recombines TRBV19 with TRBJ2-7; weak D call: TRBD1 (6 bases). Germline CDR1 reads LNHDA; CDR2 reads SQIVND (reference sequence). The CDR3 sequence is 14 residues long. V was trimmed by 4 bases and J by 1 base, leaving 11 bases between them. CDR3 amino acids: CASSNRERSYEQYF. CDR3 nucleotide sequence: TGTGCCAGTAGTAACAGGGAACGGTCCTACGAGCAGTACTTC.

The rearrangement uses TRBV4-1 and TRBJ2-5; TRBD1 matches at 7 bases. J was trimmed by 7 bases and V by 1 base; bases with no gene match: 3. Per the germline V gene, CDR1 is MGHRA and CDR2 is YSYEKL. The CDR3 has 13 amino acids. In DNA form, the CDR3 reads TGCGCCAGCAGCCAAGTACCAGGGGGGACCCAGTACTTC. Translation: CASSQVPGGTQYF.

The chain joins TRBV30 to TRBJ2-3; D not certain. The CDR3 has 13 amino acids. From germline, CDR1 is GTSNPN and CDR2 SVGIG (reference sequence). V gave up 0 bases and J gave up 2 bases, with 6 bases separating them. The CDR3 nucleotides are TGTGCCTGGAGTGTGATAGTCACAGATACGCAGTATTTT. The encoded protein is CAWSVIVTDTQYF.

The chain uses TRBV2 and TRBJ1-1; D not resolved. This CDR3 is 13 amino acids long. V lost 6 bases, J lost 1 base, and 9 bases lay in between. Germline CDR1 reads SNHLY; CDR2 reads FYNNEI. This CDR3 reads CASSRLENTEAFF. CDR3 sequence (DNA): TGTGCCAGCAGCCGTCTGGAGAACACTGAAGCTTTCTTT.

The chain carries TRBV29-1 and TRBJ2-7, with TRBD1 matching over 8 bases. The CDR3 is made up of 14 amino acids. The junction had 10 bases not matched to a gene; V was cut back by 2 bases and J by 7 bases. In germline, CDR1 is SQVTM, CDR2 ANQGSEA. The CDR3 loop is CSVEPGQELCEQYF. The CDR3 DNA follows: TGCAGCGTTGAACCGGGACAGGAGCTTTGTGAGCAGTACTTC.

The chain recombines TRBV4-1 with TRBJ2-6, with TRBD2 identical over 10 bases. Trimming took 0 bases from V and 0 from J; bases not matched to a gene: 5. Per the germline V gene, CDR1 is MGHRA and CDR2 is YSYEKL. The CDR3 contains 19 residues. The CDR3 DNA reads as TGCGCCAGCAGCCAAGATAGACTAGCGGGCCGCTCTGGGGCCAACGTCCTGACTTTC. Its translation: CASSQDRLAGRSGANVLTF.

The chain has TRBV30 and TRBJ1-3; D is perhaps TRBD1 (5 bases). This CDR3 spans 13 amino acids. The germline CDR1 and CDR2 sequences are GTSNPN and SVGIG (reference sequence). V dropped 1 base and J dropped 3 bases, with 7 bases sitting between them. The CDR3 loop is CAWSGTRGNTIYF. In DNA, the CDR3 is TGTGCCTGGAGTGGGACACGTGGAAACACCATATATTTT.

This chain connects TRBV6-5 to TRBJ1-2; 9 bases line up with TRBD1. With 6 bases clipped from V and 7 bases from J, the junction kept 9 bases outside the gene matches. The CDR3 has 14 residues. Germline V gives CDR1 MNHEY, CDR2 SVGAGI. CDR3 sequence reads: CASRPTGGAGGYTF. The CDR3 nucleotides are TGTGCCAGCAGGCCTACAGGGGGCGCAGGTGGCTACACCTTC.

This chain connects TRBV5-4 to TRBJ2-7, with TRBD2 as a possible D gene (5 bases). The germline CDR1 and CDR2 sequences are SGHNT and YYREEE (reference sequence). The CDR3 loop spans 16 amino acids. Trimming pared 4 bases from V and 0 bases from J, leaving 17 bases between. CDR3 sequence: CASSRKLWGVSYEQYF. The CDR3 DNA follows: TGTGCCAGCAGCCGTAAACTATGGGGAGTCTCCTACGAGCAGTACTTC.

The chain recombines TRBV11-2 with TRBJ2-1; the D is unclear. The CDR3 contains 17 residues. Deletions cut 1 base from V and 4 bases from J, with 17 bases between. Germline assignment: CDR1 SGHAT and CDR2 FQNNGV. CDR3 in DNA: TGTGCCAGCAGCTTAGCATTGGCGGATAGGAAATACAATGAGCAGTTCTTC. It yields the protein CASSLALADRKYNEQFF.

The chain joins TRBV7-9 to TRBJ1-1; TRBD1 agrees at 7 bases. Germline CDR1 and CDR2: SEHNR and FQNEAQ (reference sequence). This CDR3 region has 14 residues. V trimming: 0 bases; J trimming: 7 bases; junction bases outside the gene matches: 5. The CDR3 bases are TGTGCCAGCAGCTTAGCGCTGGGACAGCGTGAAGCTTTCTTT. This translates into CASSLALGQREAFF.

The V and J genes are TRBV5-6 and TRBJ1-1, with 8 bases aligning to TRBD1. Germline values: CDR1 SGHDT, CDR2 YYEEEE. The CDR3 is made up of 13 amino acids. The junction had 4 bases not matched to a gene; V was cut back by 4 bases and J by 5 bases. DNA for the CDR3: TGTGCCAGCAGCCACAGGGGGAGGACTGAAGCTTTCTTT. It specifies CASSHRGRTEAFF.

This clone is a singleton in its sample. The chain couples TRBV5-1 to TRBJ2-5; a possible D gene is TRBD2 (6 bases). The J call may be mistaken, given a closer DNA end match to TRBJ2-7. The CDR3 extends over 16 amino acids. Per the germline V gene, CDR1 is SGHRS and CDR2 is YFSETQ. In nucleotides, the CDR3 is TGCGCCAGCAGCTTGGCCGCGCCGGGAGCGAACTACGAGCAGTACTTC. This gives the protein CASSLAAPGANYEQYF.

In the case of this clone: Mismatch with germline at one junction end may stem from a read error. V is TRBV4-1 and J is TRBJ1-6, with D perhaps TRBD1 (5 bases). Germline CDR1 is MGHRA and CDR2 is YSYEKL. CDR3 size: 18 residues. The CDR3 spells CASSQGSPKGSFNSPLHF. In nucleotides, the CDR3 is TGCGCCAGCAGCCAAGGGAGTCCGAAGGGGTCCTTTAATTCACCCCTCCACTTT.

The genes are TRBV6-6 and TRBJ1-6; D uncertain. CDR3 length: 13 amino acids. V lost 0 bases and J 13 bases, leaving 10 bases between the germline ends. Germline V gene lookup returns CDR1 MNHNY and CDR2 SVGAGI (reference sequence). The CDR3 DNA follows: TGTGCCAGCAGTTACTCGAAGCGGTCGCCCCTCCACTTT. Translation: CASSYSKRSPLHF.

The chain is built from TRBV6-5 and TRBJ2-3; maybe TRBD2 (7 bases). V shed 11 bases and J shed 0 bases, with 15 bases lying between them. CDR1 is MNHEY and CDR2 is SVGAGI in the germline V gene. CDR3 size: 14 residues. Here the CDR3 reads CAHSRGGSTDTQYF. In DNA, the CDR3 is TGTGCCCACAGCAGGGGAGGGAGCACAGATACGCAGTATTTT.

Only one count was recorded for this clone. This chain uses TRBV9 with TRBJ2-5; no firm D call. The CDR3 loop spans 14 amino acids. Germline V gives CDR1 SGDLS, CDR2 YYNGEE. The V gene lost 0 bases and the J gene lost 1 base, with 7 bases spanning the gap. Here the CDR3 reads CASSVVASQETQYF. CDR3 sequence (DNA): TGTGCCAGCAGCGTAGTCGCCAGCCAAGAGACCCAGTACTTC.

The J gene is TRBJ2-3, the V gene TRBV4-3; 10 positions match TRBD2. Germline assignment: CDR1 LGHNA and CDR2 YSLEER. The CDR3 has 17 residues. The V gene end was trimmed by 0 bases and the J gene end by 4 bases; junction bases not matched to a gene: 7. Here the CDR3 reads CASSQEIASGSADTQYF. In DNA form, the CDR3 reads TGCGCCAGCAGCCAAGAAATAGCTAGCGGGAGTGCAGATACGCAGTATTTT.

The chain is built from TRBV18 and TRBJ2-3, with D possibly being TRBD1 (5 bases). V lost 3 bases to trimming and J lost 4 bases, with 8 bases between them. The germline CDR1 and CDR2 sequences are KGHSH and LQKENI. CDR3 length: 13 amino acids. The CDR3 DNA reads as TGTGCCAGCTCACCCCAAGGGGCAGATACGCAGTATTTT. Translation: CASSPQGADTQYF.

The V gene is TRBV7-2, the J gene TRBJ2-7, with no clear D. Trimming shortened V by 5 bases and J by 2 bases, and 10 bases separated the two germline ends. The germline gives CDR1 SGHTA, CDR2 FQGNSA. This CDR3 spans 13 amino acids. The CDR3 coding sequence is TGTGCCAGCAGCGTGACTGGGGCCTACGAGCAGTACTTC. It encodes CASSVTGAYEQYF. Complete variable domain (other parts from reference TRBV7-2 and TRBJ2-7): GAGVSQSPSNKVTEKGKDVELRCDPISGHTALYWYRQSLGQGLEFLIYFQGNSAPDKSGLPSDRFSAERTGGSVSTLTIQRTQQEDSAVYLCASSVTGAYEQYFGPGTRLTVT.

V is TRBV6-1 and J is TRBJ2-2; TRBD2 agrees at 8 bases. In germline, CDR1 is MNHNS, CDR2 SASEGT. CDR3 length: 17 amino acids. V gave up 1 base and J gave up 0 bases; unmatched junction bases: 4. CDR3 region: CASSEGRGGPNTGELFF. The CDR3 DNA is TGTGCCAGCAGTGAAGGTCGGGGGGGCCCGAACACCGGGGAGCTGTTTTTT.

The CDR3, as DNA: TGTGCCAGCAGCTGGGCTAGCGGGAGTCGCGAGACCCAGTACTTC. Translated, it gives CASSWASGSRETQYF. This chain links TRBV27 with TRBJ2-5, with 10 bases lining up with TRBD2. The CDR3 totals 15 residues. Germline values: CDR1 MNHEY, CDR2 SMNVEV (reference sequence). Germline trimming cut 6 bases from V and 5 bases from J; bases unmatched to any gene: 9.

The chain has TRBV30 and TRBJ1-1; D gene uncertain. The CDR3 is 12 amino acids. V dropped 0 bases and J dropped 5 bases, with 7 bases sitting between them. Germline CDR1 GTSNPN, CDR2 SVGIG (reference sequence). CDR3 region: CAWSVIGTEAFF. The CDR3 bases are TGTGCCTGGAGTGTTATTGGGACTGAAGCTTTCTTT.

This chain connects TRBV10-2 to TRBJ1-5, with a tentative D call TRBD1 (5 bases). The CDR3 runs 13 residues. In germline, CDR1 is WSHSY, CDR2 SAAADI. V was clipped by 6 bases and J by 7 bases, with 13 bases between them. The CDR3 DNA follows: TGCGCCAGCAGGGACACCGGAGGACAGCCCCAGCATTTT. This translates into CASRDTGGQPQHF.